This paragraph covers one T cell receptor (beta chain) sequence. What it binds is not known. V was shortened by 1 base and J by 3 bases, with 18 bases between the two germline ends. The V gene's germline CDR1 is LGHNT and CDR2 FRNRAP. The CDR3 length is 18 residues. This sample was included in a study of cytomegalovirus exposure and HLA in healthy donors. The overall study: A prior study identified approximately 120 million unique TCR beta sequences from 150 million to 200 million T cells. Study-wide results and limits: Cytomegalovirus-associated TCR beta chains were listed, numbering over 150. Accurate prediction of most subjects' HLA-A and HLA-B alleles from TCR beta sequences was reported.

The PCR contained 60 Vbeta and 13 Jbeta primers. Authors' data handling: Unique TCR beta chains numbered roughly 84 million in a later analysis, with roughly 10 million shared. Repertoires were generated with immunoSEQ multiplex PCR, while TCRdb's copy carries only in-frame clones and drops some. V, J and clone size reflect that table, while D and trimming were determined from the DNA. The table includes roughly 110,000 clones, roughly 80% detected once. Sequenced: PBMCs. The receptor was derived from a woman in her 30s in good health and CMV-seropositive. J is TRBJ1-4 and V is TRBV12-5; D possibly corresponds to TRBD1 (6 bases). This chain's CDR3 is CASGLASGTHLPNEKLFF. DNA of the CDR3: TGTGCTAGTGGTTTGGCCTCCGGGACACATCTCCCTAATGAAAAACTGTTTTTT.